The clone carrying this TCR beta chain registers medium-sized by frequency. This record comes from a study of human CD8 memory T cell subsets. UMI-labeled 5' RACE generated the TCR beta libraries. No DNA is given; TCRdb re-called the 5' RACE reads and lists each CDR3 protein once. This table lists more than 7,500 distinct CDR3 sequences. The sequence derives from a human donor in good health. The sample consisted of CD8+ T cells from PBMCs.

CDR3 sequence reads: CSAWTGVGNTEAFF. V and J are TRBV29-1 and TRBJ1-1; with no DNA, the TCRdb D assignment of TRBD1 cannot be verified. The CDR3 length is 14 residues. The germline CDR1 and CDR2 sequences are SQVTM and ANQGSEA. Looking up the rest from reference TRBV29-1 and TRBJ1-1 gives the full variable domain: SAVISQKPSRDICQRGTSLTIQCQVDSQVTMMFWYRQQPGQSLTLIATANQGSEATYESGFVIDKFPISRPNLTFSTLTVSNMSPEDSSIYLCSAWTGVGNTEAFFGQGTRLTVV.